This T cell receptor (beta chain) was sequenced during a study of T cell responses to AZD1222 COVID-19 vaccine. Study results and limitations: When two AZD1222 doses had been given, Spike-specific TCR breadth and depth rose. Spike-spanning, vaccine-associated CD4 TCRs were dominant at 160-218 and 743-854.

The CDR3 length is 13 residues. V lost 6 bases and J 6 bases, leaving 13 bases between the germline ends. The germline V gene encodes CDR1 LNHDA and CDR2 SQIVND (reference sequence). Some clones are missing from TCRdb's copy, which holds only in-frame ones; the method was immunoSEQ multiplex PCR. The profile covers tens of thousands of clones, with about 90% appearing a single time and approximately 1.4% taken by the ten largest. About this clone itself: The antigen is not known.

The material was peripheral blood, obtained on day 0 of AZD1222 vaccination. V and J are TRBV19 and TRBJ2-3; the D call may be TRBD1 or TRBD2 (6 bases each). The source is an adult in good health. The CDR3 region is CASRAVGGDTQYF. CDR3 in DNA: TGTGCCAGTAGAGCCGTGGGGGGCGATACGCAGTATTTT.